This record looks at one T cell receptor (beta chain) sequence and its context. This clone was picked up one time. Its antigen is unknown. No per-base quality is available; no much larger clone lies one base away. The data were taken from a study of blood T cell repertoires in COVID-19 (dated by TCRdb to 2019 to 2021). Notes on the research overall: The collaborator samples originated in the United States, Italy and Spain and spanned the acute and convalescent phases of COVID-19. The material from the prospective study consisted of cDNA or gDNA derived from T cells, B-cell-depleted T cells, or PBMCs. Subjects who had been exposed to COVID-19, were actively infected with it, or had recovered from it provided the deeply sampled blood TCRbeta repertoires that made up the dataset. The repertoires were released in a freely available public database intended as a resource for research on the immune response to SARS-CoV-2. Samples were obtained from the ongoing ImmuneRACE study (first 160 participants) and from some 1,200 subjects provided by 6 global collaborators. Sample metadata almost always included a de-identified subject ID, COVID-19 status, age in years and sex. Where available, HLA class I and class II types were obtained from metadata supplied by the sample provider rather than from assay-based typing.

TCRbeta CDR3 regions were amplified from genomic DNA using the immunoSEQ Assay, a bias-controlled multiplex PCR. In the source study's methods: The number of nucleated cells in each sample was estimated from the amplification of reference gene primers within the assay. Sequence reads were collapsed and filtered to measure the absolute abundance of every unique TCRbeta CDR3 rearrangement. For each sample, productive Simpson clonality was calculated as the square root of Simpson's diversity index over productive rearrangements. TCRdb holds this immuneACCESS table with in-frame rearrangements only. Some clones are missing; in checked studies, unresolved V genes explain under half, and the rest has no known cause. That table gives V, J and clone size, and the DNA gave D and trimming. In this sample the table shows more than 150,000 clones, around 79% of which occur a single time. In total, the top ten clones hold roughly 17% of the sample.

What the research found in general, with its limitations: The amount of clinical and demographic metadata varied by source and participant and was provided uncurated.

Collaborating institutions collected whole blood in K2EDTA tubes following their own protocols. For TCRbeta analysis, collaborator samples were shipped as frozen whole blood, as isolated PBMCs, or as DNA extracted from either sample type. CDR1 and CDR2, per the germline V gene, are ENHRY and SYGVKD. The CDR3 spans 15 residues, from the cysteine through the phenylalanine. Only the CDR3 part of the read is kept: 45 bases, read in frame from the first base. V is cut by 8 bases and J by 1 base, and the space between the germline ends is 17 bases. Source material: peripheral blood. The TCR comes from a man in his 60s with active or convalescent COVID-19. The sequence joins TRBV10-3 to TRBJ1-2; confidence is insufficient to name the D gene. The CDR3 protein is CAIGKIGGSNYGYTF. The nucleotide sequence reads TGTGCCATCGGCAAAATCGGAGGGAGTAACTATGGCTACACCTTC.